This is a list of T cell receptor beta chains from one sample in a study of cytomegalovirus exposure and HLA in healthy donors. Sequencing used immunoSEQ multiplex PCR; TCRdb keeps in-frame clones, though not all of them. The data hold 95,000 to 150,000 clones, with about four fifths observed a single time. The sample comprised PBMCs. The receptors shown here come from a woman aged 40-49 years in good health and CMV-seronegative. Each CDR3 is given with its conserved first and last residue. The D gene is left open where the match is weak. For some rows the clone size is stated as once, few or many, or as a class when expanded; others skip it.

cdr3_length j_call d_call clone_size v_call cdr3_nt cdr3_aa
18 TRBJ1-6 NA NA TRBV27 TGTGCCAGCAGTTTAAGTATAACGGGGACGGGAGATAATTCACCCCTCCACTTT CASSLSITGTGDNSPLHF
16 TRBJ2-5 NA NA TRBV7-9 TGTGCCAGCAGTCCCATGGGGACTGCGTGGGAAGAGACCCAGTACTTC CASSPMGTAWEETQYF
16 TRBJ2-7 TRBD2 NA TRBV4-1 TGCGCCAGCAGCTACCGCCCGGGACTAGCGGGGGCTGAGCAGTACTTC CASSYRPGLAGAEQYF
18 TRBJ2-1 TRBD2 NA TRBV15 TGTGCCACCAGCAGAGATAGGGGTTTAGCGGGGGGGCTCAATGAGCAGTTCTTC CATSRDRGLAGGLNEQFF
16 TRBJ2-5 TRBD1 NA TRBV14 TGTGCCAGCAGCCACCCCTGGACAGGGCGAACAGAGACCCAGTACTTC CASSHPWTGRTETQYF
19 TRBJ2-3 TRBD2 once TRBV7-9 TGTGCCAGCAGCCCGCCCGATGGGACTAGCGGGAGGTTTGCAGATACGCAGTATTTT CASSPPDGTSGRFADTQYF
14 TRBJ1-1 TRBD1 NA TRBV7-9 TGTGCCAGCAGCCCTGGGACAGGGACCACTGAAGCTTTCTTT CASSPGTGTTEAFF
14 TRBJ2-3 TRBD1 NA TRBV18 TGTGCCAGCTCCGGGACAGGAATTTCAGATACGCAGTATTTT CASSGTGISDTQYF
16 TRBJ2-7 TRBD1 few TRBV15 TGTGCCACCAGCAGAGGAAGCCCGGGACAGAGCTACGAGCAGTACTTC CATSRGSPGQSYEQYF
17 TRBJ1-5 NA NA TRBV7-7 TGTGCCAGCAGCTTACAGTTGACAGAAAAAGGAAATCAGCCCCAGCATTTT CASSLQLTEKGNQPQHF
13 TRBJ1-2 TRBD1 NA TRBV7-3 TGTGCCAGCAGCTCCCAGGGGGCGGTAGGCTACACCTTC CASSSQGAVGYTF
14 TRBJ2-7 NA NA TRBV11-2 TGTGCCAGCAGCTCCCCCGGGGGACCTGGCGAGCAGTACTTC CASSSPGGPGEQYF
15 TRBJ1-4 NA NA TRBV11-2 TGTGCCAGCAGCTTAGCCCAGGGGACAAATGAAAAACTGTTTTTT CASSLAQGTNEKLFF
14 TRBJ2-1 TRBD2 NA TRBV6-1 TGTGCCAGCACCACGAGCGGGAGATACAATGAGCAGTTCTTC CASTTSGRYNEQFF
13 TRBJ1-6 NA few TRBV30 TGTGCCTGGAGTGTCGGGGTTGGTTCACCCCTCCACTTT CAWSVGVGSPLHF
14 TRBJ2-3 TRBD2 NA TRBV6-5 TGTGCCAGCAGTCGACTAGCTAATTCGAATACGCAGTATTTT CASSRLANSNTQYF
18 TRBJ2-6 TRBD1 NA TRBV7-8 TGTGCCAGCAGCCAACCGTCGGACAGGGCCCCTGGGGCCAACGTCCTGACTTTC CASSQPSDRAPGANVLTF
15 TRBJ1-3 NA few TRBV11-2 TGTGCCAGCAGCCCACCTGCAGCGAGAGGAAACACCATATATTTT CASSPPAARGNTIYF
15 TRBJ2-5 TRBD2 NA TRBV27 TGTGCCAGCAGTTTAGGCGGCGGGAGGGCGGGAGAGCAGTACTTC CASSLGGGRAGEQYF
16 TRBJ1-2 NA NA TRBV2 TGTGCCAGCAGTGAAAGCGCCCTTACAGGGCGGCATGGCTACACCTTC CASSESALTGRHGYTF
15 TRBJ1-5 NA NA TRBV7-2 TGTGCCAGCAGCCGCGACGGACATAGCAATCAGCCCCAGCATTTT CASSRDGHSNQPQHF
14 TRBJ1-4 NA NA TRBV6-1 TGTGCCAGCAGTGCACAGGGAACTAATGAAAAACTGTTTTTT CASSAQGTNEKLFF
11 TRBJ2-1 NA NA TRBV28 TGTGCCAGCAGGGACCAGGGAGAGCAGTTCTTC CASRDQGEQFF